A selection of T cell receptor beta chains follows, all from one sample in a study of cytomegalovirus exposure and HLA in healthy donors. Generated by immunoSEQ multiplex PCR, the TCRdb table keeps only in-frame clones and is missing some. The data show over 200,000 clones, with approximately 82% seen just once and approximately 0.5% held by the top ten. Sequencing input: PBMCs. These receptors came from a woman aged 40 to 50 in good health and CMV-seronegative. The CDR3 runs from the conserved cysteine through the conserved F or W. The D gene is left open where the match is weak. Some rows mark clone size as missing; the rest say once, few, many or name a class of expanded clone.

TRBJ2-3,TRBV28,-,-,CASSGAGARTDTQYF,TGTGCCAGCAGTGGCGCAGGGGCTCGTACAGATACGCAGTATTTT
TRBJ2-1,TRBV15,TRBD2,-,CATARGGLSSYNEQFF,TGTGCCACCGCCCGGGGGGGTCTAAGCTCCTACAATGAGCAGTTCTTC
TRBJ1-6,TRBV11-3,-,-,CASSGGPVGPPLHF,TGTGCCAGCTCGGGGGGCCCTGTGGGACCACCCCTCCACTTT
TRBJ2-7,TRBV11-3,-,-,CASSLGENYEQYF,TGTGCCAGCAGCTTAGGGGAGAACTACGAGCAGTACTTC
TRBJ2-3,TRBV6-1,TRBD2,-,CASIAGNTDTQYF,TGTGCCAGCATAGCGGGAAACACAGATACGCAGTATTTT
TRBJ1-5,TRBV28,-,-,CASSGGRAGQPQHF,TGTGCCAGCAGTGGTGGGAGGGCCGGTCAGCCCCAGCATTTT
TRBJ2-7,TRBV7-9,-,-,CASSGPDGAYEQYF,TGTGCCAGCAGCGGGCCAGACGGGGCCTACGAGCAGTACTTC
TRBJ1-6,TRBV30,-,-,CAEGLPNSPLHF,TGTGCCGAAGGACTCCCAAATTCACCCCTCCACTTT
TRBJ2-3,TRBV10-1,TRBD2,-,CANTNPGLALCPNRTDTQYF,TGCGCCAACACAAACCCAGGACTAGCGCTATGTCCGAACCGGACAGATACGCAGTATTTT
TRBJ1-1,TRBV4-3,-,-,CASSPGLTGNTEAFF,TGCGCCAGCAGCCCCGGACTGACTGGAAACACTGAAGCTTTCTTT
TRBJ1-1,TRBV6-5,-,-,CASTFSRNTEAFF,TGTGCCAGCACGTTTTCTAGGAACACTGAAGCTTTCTTT
TRBJ2-1,TRBV18,TRBD1,-,CASSPGQGRAYEQFF,TGTGCCAGCTCACCGGGACAGGGGAGAGCATATGAGCAGTTCTTC
TRBJ2-5,TRBV18,-,once,CASSPPGSGQETQYF,TGTGCCAGCTCACCACCGGGGAGCGGCCAAGAGACCCAGTACTTC
TRBJ2-7,TRBV7-9,TRBD1,-,CASSHGQGGYEQYF,TGTGCCAGCAGCCACGGACAGGGCGGGTACGAGCAGTACTTC
TRBJ1-2,TRBV2,-,-,CASSEGQGGVWGGYTF,TGTGCCAGCAGTGAAGGGCAAGGGGGAGTTTGGGGTGGCTACACCTTC
TRBJ2-5,TRBV7-2,-,-,CASSPALSRETQYF,TGTGCCAGCAGCCCCGCCCTATCCCGGGAGACCCAGTACTTC
TRBJ2-2,TRBV10-1,TRBD1,few,CASSRDSANTGELFF,TGCGCCAGCAGTAGGGACAGCGCGAACACCGGGGAGCTGTTTTTT
TRBJ1-1,TRBV4-1,-,-,CASSQDEVYTEAFF,TGCGCCAGCAGCCAAGATGAGGTTTACACTGAAGCTTTCTTT
TRBJ1-5,TRBV4-1,-,few,CASSQVGQLNQPQHF,TGCGCCAGCAGCCAAGTCGGACAGTTGAATCAGCCCCAGCATTTT
TRBJ2-2,TRBV11-3,-,-,CASSSRPGHNTGELFF,TGTGCCAGCAGCTCCCGCCCGGGACATAACACCGGGGAGCTGTTTTTT
TRBJ2-7,TRBV7-3,TRBD2,-,CASSPSTSGGSPSYEQYF,TGTGCCAGCAGCCCTTCGACTAGCGGGGGTTCTCCGTCTTACGAGCAGTACTTC
TRBJ1-1,TRBV7-2,TRBD1,-,CASSLALPGQLNTEAFF,TGTGCCAGCAGCTTAGCGCTTCCGGGACAGTTGAACACTGAAGCTTTCTTT
TRBJ2-7,TRBV27,TRBD1,-,CASSSRTGVHEQYF,TGTGCCAGCAGTTCAAGGACAGGGGTCCACGAGCAGTACTTC
TRBJ2-5,TRBV5-1,-,-,CASRLEETQYF,TGCGCCAGCAGGCTAGAAGAGACCCAGTACTTC
TRBJ2-1,TRBV27,-,once,CASRQRDTPYNEQFF,TGTGCCAGCAGGCAACGGGACACCCCATACAATGAGCAGTTCTTC
TRBJ1-2,TRBV25-1,-,once,CASSEYGPYGYTF,TGTGCCAGCAGTGAATATGGCCCCTATGGCTACACCTTC
TRBJ2-5,TRBV6-5,-,-,CASSYSLEPETQYF,TGTGCCAGCAGTTACTCGCTAGAACCAGAGACCCAGTACTTC
TRBJ2-2,TRBV30,TRBD1,-,CAWSVWTGALTGELFF,TGTGCCTGGAGTGTATGGACAGGGGCTTTAACCGGGGAGCTGTTTTTT
TRBJ1-3,TRBV19,-,-,CASSPIQKLTTLNTIYF,TGTGCCAGTAGCCCGATACAGAAACTGACAACCTTAAACACCATATATTTT
TRBJ1-1,TRBV5-1,-,-,CASSLGQLTEAFF,TGCGCCAGCAGCTTGGGACAGCTCACTGAAGCTTTCTTT
TRBJ2-3,TRBV7-3,-,-,CASSLRLQPPDTQYF,TGTGCCAGCAGCTTAAGGCTGCAACCCCCAGATACGCAGTATTTT
TRBJ1-2,TRBV5-4,TRBD1,-,CASSSASGTGFGYTF,TGTGCCAGCAGCAGTGCCTCCGGGACAGGGTTTGGCTACACCTTC
TRBJ1-1,TRBV30,-,-,CAWSRVNTEAFF,TGTGCCTGGAGTCGAGTGAACACTGAAGCTTTCTTT
TRBJ2-6,TRBV28,TRBD1,-,CASSGAPGQGARGANVLTF,TGTGCCAGCAGTGGAGCTCCGGGACAGGGGGCGCGCGGGGCCAACGTCCTGACTTTC
TRBJ2-6,TRBV2,-,-,CASQSSGANVLTF,TGTGCCAGCCAGTCCTCTGGGGCCAACGTCCTGACTTTC
TRBJ2-5,TRBV7-9,TRBD2,-,CASLGTSGGYQETQYF,TGTGCCAGCCTAGGGACTAGCGGGGGGTACCAAGAGACCCAGTACTTC
TRBJ1-4,TRBV4-1,TRBD1,few,CASSQDVAGGATNEKLFF,TGCGCCAGCAGCCAAGATGTAGCAGGGGGCGCGACTAATGAAAAACTGTTTTTT
TRBJ1-4,TRBV7-9,-,-,CSSSWTVLGINEKLFF,TGTTCCAGCAGCTGGACAGTATTAGGAATTAATGAAAAACTGTTTTTT
TRBJ1-1,TRBV7-6,TRBD1,-,CASSRTGGIEAFF,TGTGCCAGCAGCCGGACAGGGGGCATTGAAGCTTTCTTT
TRBJ2-7,TRBV18,-,-,CASSPNAGAFSYEQYF,TGTGCCAGCTCACCAAATGCGGGGGCCTTCTCCTACGAGCAGTACTTC
TRBJ2-1,TRBV12-1,-,-,CASSLIPDEQFF,TGTGCCAGCAGCTTAATCCCTGATGAGCAGTTCTTC
TRBJ1-1,TRBV19,-,-,CASSTRDTRGTEAFF,TGTGCCAGTAGTACCCGGGACACCCGAGGTACTGAAGCTTTCTTT
TRBJ1-1,TRBV5-6,TRBD1,-,CASKPGQENTEAFF,TGTGCCAGCAAGCCGGGACAGGAGAACACTGAAGCTTTCTTT
TRBJ1-5,TRBV19,TRBD1,-,CATETDRAGQPQHF,TGTGCCACAGAAACCGACAGGGCGGGACAGCCCCAGCATTTT
TRBJ1-4,TRBV11-2,TRBD1,-,CASSFFRGLSEKLFF,TGTGCCAGCAGCTTCTTCAGGGGGCTCTCTGAAAAACTGTTTTTT
TRBJ1-4,TRBV15,TRBD1,-,CATSRRTGTGVEKLFF,TGTGCCACCAGCAGACGAACCGGGACAGGGGTTGAAAAACTGTTTTTT
TRBJ1-6,TRBV5-4,TRBD1,-,CASSGPGQNSPLHF,TGTGCCAGCAGCGGGCCGGGACAGAATTCACCCCTCCACTTT
TRBJ1-5,TRBV7-2,-,-,CASSSHRSSNQPQHF,TGTGCCAGCAGCTCGCACAGGAGTAGCAATCAGCCCCAGCATTTT
TRBJ1-1,TRBV4-2,-,-,CASSQAGAEAFF,TGTGCCAGCAGCCAAGCAGGGGCTGAAGCTTTCTTT
TRBJ2-1,TRBV27,TRBD2,-,CATGRLAGEYNEQFF,TGTGCCACCGGGCGACTAGCGGGGGAATACAATGAGCAGTTCTTC
TRBJ1-2,TRBV5-8,-,-,CASSFGPTGRYGYTF,TGTGCCAGCAGCTTTGGCCCGACAGGCCGCTATGGCTACACCTTC
TRBJ1-2,TRBV19,-,few,CASSIGTVPGYTF,TGTGCCAGTAGTATAGGGACAGTCCCTGGCTACACCTTC
TRBJ1-1,TRBV19,-,-,CASSLPGGLNTEAFF,TGTGCCAGTAGTTTGCCAGGAGGCCTGAACACTGAAGCTTTCTTT
TRBJ1-4,TRBV7-8,TRBD1,-,CASSSWDRKATNEKLFF,TGTGCCAGCAGCTCATGGGACAGGAAAGCAACTAATGAAAAACTGTTTTTT